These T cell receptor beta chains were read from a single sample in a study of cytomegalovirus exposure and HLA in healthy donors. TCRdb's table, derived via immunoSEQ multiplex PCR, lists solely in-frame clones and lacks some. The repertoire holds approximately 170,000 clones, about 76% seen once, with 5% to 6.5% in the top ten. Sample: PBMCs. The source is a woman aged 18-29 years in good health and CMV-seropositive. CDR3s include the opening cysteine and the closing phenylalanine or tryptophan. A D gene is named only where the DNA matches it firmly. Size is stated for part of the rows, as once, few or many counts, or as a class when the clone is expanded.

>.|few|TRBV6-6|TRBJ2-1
TGTGCCAGCAGTTACTCCGCGACAGACTACAATGAGCAGTTCTTC
CASSYSATDYNEQFF
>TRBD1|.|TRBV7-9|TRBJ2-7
TGTTCCAGCAGCGCCCGGGACAGACACTACGAGCAGTACTTC
CSSSARDRHYEQYF
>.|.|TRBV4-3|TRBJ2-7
TGCGCCAGCAGCCAAGATCTCATGAGCTCCTACGAGCAGTACTTC
CASSQDLMSSYEQYF
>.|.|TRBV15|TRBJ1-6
TGTGCCACCTCAGAGGTGAATTCACCCCTCCACTTT
CATSEVNSPLHF
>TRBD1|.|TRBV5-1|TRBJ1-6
TGCGCCAGCAGCCGAGGTAGGGGACAGGAGTATAATTCACCCCTCCACTTT
CASSRGRGQEYNSPLHF
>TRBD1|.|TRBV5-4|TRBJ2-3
TGTGCCAGCAGCCGCTCTTGGACAGGAATCACAGATACGCAGTATTTT
CASSRSWTGITDTQYF
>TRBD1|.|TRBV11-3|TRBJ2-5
TGTGCCAGCAGCCAGCGGACAGGGGAAGAGACCCAGTACTTC
CASSQRTGEETQYF
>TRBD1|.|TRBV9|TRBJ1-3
TGTGCCAGCAGCGTAGGGACAGGCCTCTCTGGAAACACCATATATTTT
CASSVGTGLSGNTIYF
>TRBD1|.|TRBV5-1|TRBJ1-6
TGCGCCAGCAGCTTGGCCGGACAGGGGAATTCACCCCTCCACTTT
CASSLAGQGNSPLHF
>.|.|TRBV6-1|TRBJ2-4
TGTGCCAGCAGTCCCAAGGGGGACGGACAAAACATTCAGTACTTC
CASSPKGDGQNIQYF
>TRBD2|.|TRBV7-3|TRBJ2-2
TGTGCCAGCAGCTTAATTGCGGGGGAGTACACCGGGGAGCTGTTTTTT
CASSLIAGEYTGELFF
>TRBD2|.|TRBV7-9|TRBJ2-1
TGTGCCAGCAGCTTTCTAGCGGGGGAGAACCCTGAGCAGTTCTTC
CASSFLAGENPEQFF
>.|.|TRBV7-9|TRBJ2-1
TGTGCCAGCAGCTTAGTAGCGGAACCCCCTTTCAATGAGCAGTTCTTC
CASSLVAEPPFNEQFF
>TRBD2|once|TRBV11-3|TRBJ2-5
TGTGCCAGCAGCTCTGGGACGACTAGCGGGGGAAGTGAGACCCAGTACTTC
CASSSGTTSGGSETQYF
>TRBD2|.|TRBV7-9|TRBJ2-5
TGTTCCAGCAGCCCGAGGGGTAGCGGGGGAAAAAAAGAGACCCAGTACTTC
CSSSPRGSGGKKETQYF
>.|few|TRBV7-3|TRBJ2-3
TGTGCCAGCAGCCAACAGGGCCCGGATACGCAGTATTTT
CASSQQGPDTQYF
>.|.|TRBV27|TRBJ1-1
TGTGCCAGCAGCCCCGAGCCGGGTCTTGGTGAAGCTTTCTTT
CASSPEPGLGEAFF
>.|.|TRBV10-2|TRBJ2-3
TGCGCCAGCAGTGATCTGTCAGAAAGCACAGATACGCAGTATTTT
CASSDLSESTDTQYF
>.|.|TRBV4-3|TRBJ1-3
TGCGCCAGCAGCCAAGGTGTAGGGAGCTCTGGAAACACCATATATTTT
CASSQGVGSSGNTIYF
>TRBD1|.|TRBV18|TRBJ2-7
TGTGCCAGCTCACCACCCTCCGGACAGGGGGCCGAGCAGTACTTC
CASSPPSGQGAEQYF
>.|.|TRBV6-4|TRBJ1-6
TGTGCCAGCAGTGACTCGGAGCACGGACCCCTCCACTTT
CASSDSEHGPLHF
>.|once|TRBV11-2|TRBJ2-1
TGTGCCAGCAGCTTAGCGGTGGGGCCCTACAATGGGCAGTTCTTC
CASSLAVGPYNGQFF
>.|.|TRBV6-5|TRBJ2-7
TGTGCCAGCAGTTCAAAGCGGAACGAGCAGTACTTC
CASSSKRNEQYF
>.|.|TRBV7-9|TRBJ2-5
TGTGCCAGCAGCTTAATAGGGAGGGGGTCAGAGGGGACCCAGTACTTC
CASSLIGRGSEGTQYF
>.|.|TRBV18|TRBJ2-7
TGTGCCAGCTCAGCTCTTCCCGGGACTGGCAACTACGAGCAGTACTTC
CASSALPGTGNYEQYF
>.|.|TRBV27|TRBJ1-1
TGTGCCAGCAGCCGCCCGGGGGGCACTGAAGCTTTCTTT
CASSRPGGTEAFF
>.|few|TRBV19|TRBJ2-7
TGTGCCAGTAGTACCCAAATCGACAGGTCTAAATTCTACGAGCAGTACTTC
CASSTQIDRSKFYEQYF
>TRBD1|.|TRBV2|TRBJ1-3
TGTGCCAGCAGGATTCGGGACAGAGCTGGAAACACCATATATTTT
CASRIRDRAGNTIYF
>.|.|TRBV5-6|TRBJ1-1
TGTGCCAGCAGCAACGACAGGAGGAACACTGAAGCTTTCTTT
CASSNDRRNTEAFF
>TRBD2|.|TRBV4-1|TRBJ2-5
TGCGCCAGCAGCCTGGGGACTAGGCAAGAGACCCAGTACTTC
CASSLGTRQETQYF
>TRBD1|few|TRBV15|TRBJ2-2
TGTGCCACCAGCAGTACAGGGGAGCTCTCCGGGGAGCTGTTTTTT
CATSSTGELSGELFF
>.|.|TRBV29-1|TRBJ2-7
TGCAGCGTTGAAGATCGGGGATACGAGCAGTACTTC
CSVEDRGYEQYF
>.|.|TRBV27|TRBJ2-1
TGTGCCAGCAGGCCCCGGGACACACTTTACAATGAGCAGTTCTTC
CASRPRDTLYNEQFF
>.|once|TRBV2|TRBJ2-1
TGTGCCAGCAGTGAAGCTAGGGGAACGAATGAGCAGTTCTTC
CASSEARGTNEQFF
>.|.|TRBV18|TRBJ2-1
TGTGCCAGCTCACCAGGACGGGGCTCCTACAATGAGCAGTTCTTC
CASSPGRGSYNEQFF
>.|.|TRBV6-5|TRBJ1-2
TGTGCCAGCAGTTACTCGGGGGGGAACTATGGCTACACCTTC
CASSYSGGNYGYTF
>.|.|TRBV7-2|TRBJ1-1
TGTGCCAGCAGCTGGTCCCAGGACACTGAAGCTTTCTTT
CASSWSQDTEAFF
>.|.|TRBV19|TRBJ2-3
TGTGCCAGTAGTATAGATCTTACCGGGGATACGCAGTATTTT
CASSIDLTGDTQYF
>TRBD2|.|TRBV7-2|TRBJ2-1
TGTGCCAGCAGCGATAGGCGTTCGGGGACTAGGTACAATGAGCAGTTCTTC
CASSDRRSGTRYNEQFF
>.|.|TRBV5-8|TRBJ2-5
TGTGCCAGCAGCTTGATACGAGAGCAGTACTTC
CASSLIREQYF
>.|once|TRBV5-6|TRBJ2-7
TGTGCCAGCAGCTTGGGAGGTGGAACCTACGAGCAGTACTTC
CASSLGGGTYEQYF
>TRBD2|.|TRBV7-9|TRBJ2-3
TGTGCCAGCAGCTCGCCCGGGACTACCACAGATACGCAGTATTTT
CASSSPGTTTDTQYF
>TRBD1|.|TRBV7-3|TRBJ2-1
TGTGCCAGCAGCTTAACGAGGGACAGCACCTACAATGAGCAGTTCTTC
CASSLTRDSTYNEQFF
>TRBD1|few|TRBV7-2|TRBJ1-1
TGTGCCAGCAGCTCCCAGAAAGGGGGCTTGGTCACTGAAGCTTTCTTT
CASSSQKGGLVTEAFF
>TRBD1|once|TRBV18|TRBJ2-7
TGTGCCAGCTCACAACCGGGACAGGGGGATTACGAGCAGTACTTC
CASSQPGQGDYEQYF
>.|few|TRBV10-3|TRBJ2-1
TGTGCCGTAAAAGGGGCGGGACTTTACAATGAGCAGTTCTTC
CAVKGAGLYNEQFF
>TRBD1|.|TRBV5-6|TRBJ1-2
TGTGCCAGCAGCTCCTCCAGGACAGGTTGGACCTATGGCTACACCTTC
CASSSSRTGWTYGYTF